This passage covers 16 T cell receptor beta chains from one sample sequenced in a study of T cell clonality in common variable immunodeficiency. Study-wide results and limits: Common variable immunodeficiency TCR beta sequences reportedly had fewer deletions and N-nucleotide insertions.

Their antigen targets remain unknown. Only in-frame clones appear in the TCRdb table, and some are missing; sequencing was by immunoSEQ multiplex PCR. The sample's table shows about 15,000 clones. The sequencing sample was made of peripheral blood mononuclear cells. The receptors shown here come from a human donor with common variable immunodeficiency.

Comment on this clone: The observed sequence ends 3 residues before the CDR3 terminus, with the missing tail filled in from the germline J gene. The chain uses TRBV18 and TRBJ1-1; D call uncertain. The germline V gene encodes CDR1 KGHSH and CDR2 LQKENI. This CDR3 has 14 amino acids. V was cut by 3 bases and J by 0 bases, with 8 bases left in between. CDR3 amino acids: CASSPFQMNTEAFF. The part of the CDR3 DNA that was read is TGTGCCAGCTCACCCTTTCAGATGAACACTGAA.

Regarding this clone: The CDR3 end falls 3 residues outside the read, so it is completed with the germline J gene. The chain employs TRBV5-6 and TRBJ1-6; no reliable D call. The germline gives CDR1 SGHDT, CDR2 YYEEEE. The CDR3 is 13 amino acids. Trimming removed 5 bases at V and 9 bases at J, with 12 bases between. The CDR3 reads CASSARVGSPLHF. The CDR3 DNA, read in part, is TGTGCCAGCAGTGCCCGCGTCGGTTCACCC.

Comment on this clone: With the read ending 3 residues before the CDR3 end, the germline J gene is used to fill in that end. V is TRBV7-9 and J is TRBJ2-7; D is ambiguous. V shed 5 bases and J shed 3 bases, with 14 bases lying between them. CDR1 and CDR2 from the germline V gene are SEHNR and FQNEAQ (reference sequence). CDR3 size: 14 residues. This CDR3 is CASSPSGSGYEQYF. The CDR3 bases that were read are TGTGCCAGCAGCCCCTCGGGTTCGGGCTACGAG.

Frequency places this clone as medium-sized. The CDR3 end falls 3 residues outside the read, so it is completed with the germline J gene. The gene calls are TRBV19 and TRBJ1-3; D might be TRBD1 (6 bases). CDR1 is LNHDA, CDR2 SQIVND, per germline (reference sequence). V dropped 5 bases and J dropped 2 bases, with 19 bases sitting between them. The CDR3 has 17 amino acids. CDR3 loop: CASSRGSPQGTGNTIYF. CDR3 bases read: TGTGCCAGTAGTCGGGGATCGCCACAGGGTACTGGAAACACC.

Regarding this clone: The read finishes 3 residues shy of the CDR3 end, and the germline J gene is used to complete it. The rearrangement links TRBV6-2 or TRBV6-3 to TRBJ2-7; 9 nucleotides line up with TRBD1. The trim removed 8 bases at V and 0 bases at J, leaving 5 bases unmatched. Germline CDR1 and CDR2: MNHEY and SVGEGT. This CDR3 has 14 amino acids. CDR3: CASLRDRVSYEQYF. Partial CDR3 DNA: TGTGCCAGCCTAAGGGACAGGGTCTCCTACGAG.

Worth noting for this clone: The read comes to an end 3 residues before the CDR3 does, leaving the germline J gene to fill in the end. The V gene is TRBV6-1, the J gene TRBJ2-7, with D possibly matching TRBD2 (6 bases). V was cut by 0 bases and J by 3 bases, with 12 bases left in between. Germline CDR1 and CDR2: MNHNS and SASEGT. CDR3 size: 15 residues. The CDR3 protein is CASSEALAPIYEQYF. Incomplete CDR3 DNA: TGTGCCAGCAGTGAAGCTCTAGCGCCGATCTACGAG.

As regards this clone: The read terminates 3 residues ahead of where the CDR3 ends, so the germline J gene completes it. The chain employs TRBV7-2 and TRBJ2-3; TRBD2 agrees at 7 bases. The CDR3 spans 14 residues. Germline V CDR1 and CDR2: SGHTA, FQGNSA. Trimming took 5 bases from V and 0 from J; bases not matched to a gene: 2. CDR3 residues: CASSLSGSTDTQYF. CDR3 DNA (partial): TGTGCCAGCAGCCTTAGCGGGAGCACAGATACG.

Details on this clone: Read data end 3 residues before the CDR3 end; the end is taken from the germline J gene. The V and J genes are TRBV14 and TRBJ2-2; 7 positions agree with TRBD1. The CDR3 runs 15 residues. J was trimmed by 4 bases and V by 1 base; bases with no gene match: 3. Looked up from germline, CDR1 is SGHDN and CDR2 is FVKESK. CDR3 DNA, as far as it was read: TGTGCCAGCAGCCAAGGACAGGGCCCCACCGGGGAG. Amino acids: CASSQGQGPTGE. The full-length CDR3 reads as CASSQGQGPTGELFF.

A remark on this clone: The CDR3 end is not reached by the read, which stops 3 residues before it; the germline J gene fills it in. This chain connects TRBV7-6 to TRBJ2-5; 8 bases match TRBD1. This CDR3 region has 14 residues. The germline V gene encodes CDR1 SGHVS and CDR2 FNYEAQ. Trimming took 5 bases from V and 3 from J; bases not matched to a gene: 5. The chain's CDR3 is CASSRQGQKETQYF. Incomplete CDR3 DNA: TGTGCCAGCAGCCGACAGGGGCAAAAAGAGACC.

This CDR3 reads CASSNSGSRADTQYF. The covered CDR3 bases are TGTGCCAGCAGCAATAGCGGGAGTAGGGCAGATACG. The chain combines TRBV7-2 with TRBJ2-3, with 9 bases identical to TRBD2. The read terminates 3 residues ahead of where the CDR3 ends, so the germline J gene completes it. The CDR3 loop spans 15 amino acids. Germline lookup yields CDR1 SGHTA and CDR2 FQGNSA. The V segment lost 5 bases and the J segment 4 bases; nucleotides outside the gene matches: 7.

To note about this clone: The read finishes 3 residues shy of the CDR3 end, and the germline J gene is used to complete it. The gene calls are TRBV11-3 and TRBJ2-1; 10 bases are shared with TRBD1. Unmatched junction bases numbered 6, after V lost 4 bases and J lost 6 bases. The CDR3 is made up of 15 amino acids. CDR1 SGHNT and CDR2 YENEEA come from the germline V gene. CDR3 DNA (partial): TGTGCCAGCAGCTCCCCCGGGACAGGGGCCAATGAG. Protein sequence: CASSSPGTGANE. The full CDR3 sequence reads CASSSPGTGANEQFF.

A remark on this clone: The sequence runs out 3 residues before the end of the CDR3; the remainder is reconstructed from the germline J gene. V and J are TRBV18 and TRBJ1-2; TRBD1 matches 9 bases. CDR3 length: 13 amino acids. Per the germline V gene, CDR1 is KGHSH and CDR2 is LQKENI. The ends lost 3 bases at V and 5 bases at J; junction bases unmatched: 1. CDR3 DNA (partial): TGTGCCAGCTCACCGGGACAGGGTTATGGC. Translating it yields CASSPGQGYG. The full CDR3 sequence reads CASSPGQGYGYTF. Using reference TRBV18 and TRBJ1-2 for the parts outside the CDR3, the full variable domain is NAGVMQNPRHLVRRRGQEARLRCSPMKGHSHVYWYRQLPEEGLKFMVYLQKENIIDESGMPKERFSAEFPKEGPSILRIQQVVRGDSAAYFCASSPGQGYGYTFGSGTRLTVV.

In regard to this clone: The CDR3 end is not reached by the read, which stops 3 residues before it; the germline J gene fills it in. The chain links TRBV5-1 to TRBJ2-3; 8 bases fit TRBD2. V shed 1 base and J 4 bases; nucleotides not matched to a gene: 2. This CDR3 is 14 amino acids long. The germline V gene has CDR1 SGHRS and CDR2 YFSETQ. The covered CDR3 bases are TGCGCCAGCAGCTTGACGGGGGGGTCAGATACG. Residues: CASSLTGGSDT. The whole CDR3 is CASSLTGGSDTQYF. Full variable domain (outside the CDR3, taken from reference TRBV5-1 and TRBJ2-3): KAGVTQTPRYLIKTRGQQVTLSCSPISGHRSVSWYQQTPGQGLQFLFEYFSETQRNKGNFPGRFSGRQFSNSRSEMNVSTLELGDSALYLCASSLTGGSDTQYFGPGTRLTVL.

As for this clone: The sequence runs out 3 residues before the end of the CDR3; the remainder is reconstructed from the germline J gene. This chain joins TRBV10-3 and TRBJ1-6; D is unresolved. Deletions cut 7 bases from V and 9 bases from J, with 13 bases between. CDR3 length equals 13 residues. Germline assignment: CDR1 ENHRY and CDR2 SYGVKD. Incomplete CDR3 DNA: TGTGCCATCAAAGACGCAGAGGGTTCACCC. Its translation: CAIKDAEGSP. The entire CDR3 is CAIKDAEGSPLHF.

In the case of this clone: The sequenced fragment ends 3 residues before the CDR3 boundary, so the rest is inferred from the germline J gene. This rearrangement joins TRBV7-9 to TRBJ2-5; 7 bases agree with TRBD1. With V trimmed by 5 bases and J by 1 base, 4 bases remained unmatched. The germline gives CDR1 SEHNR, CDR2 FQNEAQ (reference sequence). The CDR3 is made up of 14 amino acids. CDR3 DNA, as far as it was read: TGTGCCAGCAGCACAGGGGACAGCCAAGAGACC. Translation: CASSTGDSQET. The complete CDR3 reads CASSTGDSQETQYF.

In the case of this clone: The CDR3 is cut off 3 residues early in the read; its end comes from the germline J gene. V usage is TRBV11-2 and J usage is TRBJ2-5; D unresolved. This CDR3 contains 13 residues. Looked up from germline, CDR1 is SGHAT and CDR2 is FQNNGV. With 3 bases removed from V and 0 bases from J, the gap between germline ends came to 5 bases. CDR3 loop: CASSFINQETQYF. Partial CDR3 DNA: TGTGCCAGCAGCTTTATTAACCAAGAGACC.